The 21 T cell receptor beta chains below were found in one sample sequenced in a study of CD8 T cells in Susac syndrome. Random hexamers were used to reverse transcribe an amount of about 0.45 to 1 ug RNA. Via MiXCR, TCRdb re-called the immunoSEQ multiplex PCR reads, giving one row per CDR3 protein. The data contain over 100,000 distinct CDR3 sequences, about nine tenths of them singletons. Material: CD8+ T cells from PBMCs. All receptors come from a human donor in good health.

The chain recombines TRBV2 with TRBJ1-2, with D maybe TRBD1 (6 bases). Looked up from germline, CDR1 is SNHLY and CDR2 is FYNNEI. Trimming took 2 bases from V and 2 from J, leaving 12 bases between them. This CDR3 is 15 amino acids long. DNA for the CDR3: TGTGCCAGCAGTGAACCGACAGGCAAAAACTATGGCTACACCTTC. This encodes CASSEPTGKNYGYTF.

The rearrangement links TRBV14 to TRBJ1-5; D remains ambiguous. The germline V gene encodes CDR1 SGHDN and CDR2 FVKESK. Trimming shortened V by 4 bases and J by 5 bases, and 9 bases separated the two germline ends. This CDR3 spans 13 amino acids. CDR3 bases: TGTGCCAGCAGCCGAGGGTCCGATCAGCCCCAGCATTTT. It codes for CASSRGSDQPQHF.

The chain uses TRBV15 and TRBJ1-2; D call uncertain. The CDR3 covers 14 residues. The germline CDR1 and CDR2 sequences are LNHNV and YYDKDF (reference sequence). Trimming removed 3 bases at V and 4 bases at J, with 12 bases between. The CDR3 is CATSSAPGRYGYTF. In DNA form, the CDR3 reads TGTGCCACCAGCAGCGCCCCGGGCCGCTATGGCTACACCTTC.

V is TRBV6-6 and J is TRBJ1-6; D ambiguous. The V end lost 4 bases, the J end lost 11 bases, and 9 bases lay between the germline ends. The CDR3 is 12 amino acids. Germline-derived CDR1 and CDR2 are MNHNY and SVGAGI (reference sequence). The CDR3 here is CASSLHRTPLHF. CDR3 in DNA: TGTGCCAGCAGTTTACACCGCACACCCCTCCACTTT.

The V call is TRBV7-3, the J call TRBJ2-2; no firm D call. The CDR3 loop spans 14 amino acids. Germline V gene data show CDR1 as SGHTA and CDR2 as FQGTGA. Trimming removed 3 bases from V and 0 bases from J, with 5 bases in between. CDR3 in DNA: TGTGCCAGCAGCTTTGATACGAACACCGGGGAGCTGTTTTTT. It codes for CASSFDTNTGELFF.

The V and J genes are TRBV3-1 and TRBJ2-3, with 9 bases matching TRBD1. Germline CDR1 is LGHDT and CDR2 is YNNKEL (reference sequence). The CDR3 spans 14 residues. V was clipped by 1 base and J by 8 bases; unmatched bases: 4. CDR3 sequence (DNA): TGTGCCAGCAGCCAAGGACAGGGGGTTGGTACGCAGTATTTT. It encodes CASSQGQGVGTQYF.

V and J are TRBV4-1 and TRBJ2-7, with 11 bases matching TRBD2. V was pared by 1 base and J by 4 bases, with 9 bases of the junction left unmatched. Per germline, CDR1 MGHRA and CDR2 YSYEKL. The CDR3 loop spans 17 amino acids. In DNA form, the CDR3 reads TGCGCCAGCAGCCAAGCTCCCAATAGCGGGAGGGGGTACGAGCAGTACTTC. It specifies CASSQAPNSGRGYEQYF.

CDR3 sequence: CASSRGSRSGQPQHF. CDR3 in DNA: TGTGCCAGCAGTAGGGGGAGTCGCTCGGGTCAGCCCCAGCATTTT. V gene TRBV2 combines with J gene TRBJ1-5, with D possibly being TRBD1 (6 bases). Germline CDR1 reads SNHLY; CDR2 reads FYNNEI. Deletions cut 5 bases from V and 6 bases from J, with 17 bases between. The CDR3 has 15 amino acids. Drawing the rest from reference TRBV2 and TRBJ1-5, the complete variable domain is EPEVTQTPSHQVTQMGQEVILRCVPISNHLYFYWYRQILGQKVEFLVSFYNNEISEKSEIFDDQFSVERPDGSNFTLKIRSTKLEDSAMYFCASSRGSRSGQPQHFGDGTRLSIL.

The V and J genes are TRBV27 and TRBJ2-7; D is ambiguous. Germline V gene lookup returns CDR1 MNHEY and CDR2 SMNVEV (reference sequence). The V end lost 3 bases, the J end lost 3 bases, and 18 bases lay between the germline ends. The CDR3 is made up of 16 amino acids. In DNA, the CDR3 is TGTGCCAGCAGTTTGCTTAGTATCCCTTCCTACTACGAGCAGTACTTC. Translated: CASSLLSIPSYYEQYF.

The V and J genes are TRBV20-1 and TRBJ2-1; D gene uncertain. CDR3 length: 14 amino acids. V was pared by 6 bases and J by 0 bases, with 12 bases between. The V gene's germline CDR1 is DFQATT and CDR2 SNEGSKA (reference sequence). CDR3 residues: CSAPPQLSYNEQFF. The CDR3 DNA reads TGCAGTGCCCCGCCCCAGCTCTCCTACAATGAGCAGTTCTTC.

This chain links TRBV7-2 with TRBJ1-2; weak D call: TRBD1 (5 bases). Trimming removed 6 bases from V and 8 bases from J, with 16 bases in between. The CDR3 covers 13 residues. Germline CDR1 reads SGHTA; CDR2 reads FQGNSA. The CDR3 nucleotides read TGTGCCAGCAGAGGTTCGGGGGTGGAGGGCTACACCTTC. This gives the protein CASRGSGVEGYTF.

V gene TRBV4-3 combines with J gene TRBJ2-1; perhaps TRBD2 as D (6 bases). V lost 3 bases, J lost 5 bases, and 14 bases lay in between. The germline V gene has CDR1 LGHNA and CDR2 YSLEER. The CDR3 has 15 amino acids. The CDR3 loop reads CASSQISGSDNEQFF. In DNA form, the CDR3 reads TGCGCCAGCAGCCAGATTAGCGGTTCCGACAATGAGCAGTTCTTC.

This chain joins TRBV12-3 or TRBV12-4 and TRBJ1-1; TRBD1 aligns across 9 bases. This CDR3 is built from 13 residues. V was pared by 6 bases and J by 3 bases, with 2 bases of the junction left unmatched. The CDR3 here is CASSRTGDTEAFF. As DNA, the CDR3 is TGTGCCAGCAGCCGGACAGGGGACACTGAAGCTTTCTTT.

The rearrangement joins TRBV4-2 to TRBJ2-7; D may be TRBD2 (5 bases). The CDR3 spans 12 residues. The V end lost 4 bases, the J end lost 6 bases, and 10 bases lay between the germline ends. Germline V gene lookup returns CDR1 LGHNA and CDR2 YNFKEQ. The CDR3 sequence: CASSLSRGEQYF. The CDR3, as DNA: TGTGCCAGCAGCCTGTCACGGGGCGAGCAGTACTTC.

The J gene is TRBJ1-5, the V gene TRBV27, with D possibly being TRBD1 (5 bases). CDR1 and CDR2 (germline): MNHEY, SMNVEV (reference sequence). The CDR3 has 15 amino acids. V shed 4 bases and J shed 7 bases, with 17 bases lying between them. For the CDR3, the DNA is TGTGCCAGCAGTTCTCACGGGGAGGGGAACCAGCCCCAGCATTTT. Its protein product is CASSSHGEGNQPQHF.

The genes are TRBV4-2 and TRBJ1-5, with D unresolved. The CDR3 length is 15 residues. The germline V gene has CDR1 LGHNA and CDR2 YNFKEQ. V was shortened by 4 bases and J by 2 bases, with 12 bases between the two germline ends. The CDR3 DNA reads TGTGCCAGCAGCCCGACGAGGGTGGGCAATCAGCCCCAGCATTTT. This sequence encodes CASSPTRVGNQPQHF.

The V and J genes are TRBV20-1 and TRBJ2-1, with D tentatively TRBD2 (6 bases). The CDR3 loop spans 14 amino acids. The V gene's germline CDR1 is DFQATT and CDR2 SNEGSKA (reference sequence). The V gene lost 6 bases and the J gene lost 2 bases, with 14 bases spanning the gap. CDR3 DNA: TGCAGTGCAGTTAGCGGAGCGACCTACAATGAGCAGTTCTTC. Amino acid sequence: CSAVSGATYNEQFF.

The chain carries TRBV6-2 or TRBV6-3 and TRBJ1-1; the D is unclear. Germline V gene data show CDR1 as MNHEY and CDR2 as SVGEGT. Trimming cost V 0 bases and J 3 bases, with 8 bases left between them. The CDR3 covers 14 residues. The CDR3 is CASSYSTAYTEAFF. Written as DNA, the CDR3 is TGTGCCAGCAGTTACTCGACGGCTTACACTGAAGCTTTCTTT.

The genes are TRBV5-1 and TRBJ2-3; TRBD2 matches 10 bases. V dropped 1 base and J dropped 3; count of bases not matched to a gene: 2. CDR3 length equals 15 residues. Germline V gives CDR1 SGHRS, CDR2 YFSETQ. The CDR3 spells CASSLTSGTTDTQYF. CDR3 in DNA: TGCGCCAGCAGCTTGACTAGCGGGACGACAGATACGCAGTATTTT.

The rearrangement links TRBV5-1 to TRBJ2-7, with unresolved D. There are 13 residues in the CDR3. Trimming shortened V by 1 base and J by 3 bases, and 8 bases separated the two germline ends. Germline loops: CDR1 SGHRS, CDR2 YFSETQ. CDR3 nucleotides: TGCGCCAGCAGCTTGTCTCCTGACTACGAGCAGTACTTC. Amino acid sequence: CASSLSPDYEQYF.

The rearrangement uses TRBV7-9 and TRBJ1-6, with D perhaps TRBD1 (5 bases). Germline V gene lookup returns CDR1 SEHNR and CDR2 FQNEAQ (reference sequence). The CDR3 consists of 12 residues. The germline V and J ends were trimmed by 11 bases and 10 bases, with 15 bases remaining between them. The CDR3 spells CAVPGTESPLHF. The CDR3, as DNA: TGTGCCGTACCGGGGACCGAGTCACCCCTCCACTTT. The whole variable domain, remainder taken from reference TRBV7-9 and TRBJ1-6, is DTGVSQNPRHKITKRGQNVTFRCDPISEHNRLYWYRQTLGQGPEFLTYFQNEAQLEKSRLLSDRFSAERPKGSFSTLEIQRTEQGDSAMYLCAVPGTESPLHFGNGTRLTVT.